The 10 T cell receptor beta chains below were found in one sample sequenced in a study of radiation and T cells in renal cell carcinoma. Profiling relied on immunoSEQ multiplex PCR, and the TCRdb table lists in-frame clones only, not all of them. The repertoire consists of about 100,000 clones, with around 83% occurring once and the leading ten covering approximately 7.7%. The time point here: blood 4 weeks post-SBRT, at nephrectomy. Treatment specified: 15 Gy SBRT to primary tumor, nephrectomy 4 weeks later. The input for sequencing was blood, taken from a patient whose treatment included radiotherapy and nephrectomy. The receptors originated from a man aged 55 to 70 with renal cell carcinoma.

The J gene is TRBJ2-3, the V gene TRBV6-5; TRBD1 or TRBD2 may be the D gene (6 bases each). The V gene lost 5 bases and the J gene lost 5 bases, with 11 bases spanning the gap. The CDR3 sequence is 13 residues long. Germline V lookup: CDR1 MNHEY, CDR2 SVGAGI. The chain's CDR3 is CASSKRGVDTQYF. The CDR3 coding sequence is TGTGCCAGCAGTAAAAGGGGGGTAGATACGCAGTATTTT.

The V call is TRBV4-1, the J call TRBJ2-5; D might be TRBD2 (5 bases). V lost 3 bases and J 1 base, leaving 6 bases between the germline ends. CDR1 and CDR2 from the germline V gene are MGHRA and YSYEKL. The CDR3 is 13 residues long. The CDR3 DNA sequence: TGCGCCAGCAGCCAGGACTTCCAAGAGACCCAGTACTTC. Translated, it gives CASSQDFQETQYF.

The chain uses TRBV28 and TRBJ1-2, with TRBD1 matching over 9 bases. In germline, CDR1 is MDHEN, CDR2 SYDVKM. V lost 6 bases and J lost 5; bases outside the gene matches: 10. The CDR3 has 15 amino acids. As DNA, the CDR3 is TGTGCCAGCAGGTCCCCGGGACAGGGTGGATATGGCTACACCTTC. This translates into CASRSPGQGGYGYTF.

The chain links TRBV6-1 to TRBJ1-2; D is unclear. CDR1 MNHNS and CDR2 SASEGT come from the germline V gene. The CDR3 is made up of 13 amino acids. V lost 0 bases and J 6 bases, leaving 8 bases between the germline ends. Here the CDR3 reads CASSEAGIDGYTF. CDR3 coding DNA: TGTGCCAGCAGTGAAGCGGGGATTGATGGCTACACCTTC.

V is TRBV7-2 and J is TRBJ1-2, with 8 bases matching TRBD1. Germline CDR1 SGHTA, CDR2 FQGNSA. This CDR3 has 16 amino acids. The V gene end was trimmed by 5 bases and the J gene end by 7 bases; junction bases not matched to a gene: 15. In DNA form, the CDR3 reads TGTGCCAGCAGCCAGGACAGGGCGCGTCTACTATCTGGCTACACCTTC. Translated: CASSQDRARLLSGYTF.

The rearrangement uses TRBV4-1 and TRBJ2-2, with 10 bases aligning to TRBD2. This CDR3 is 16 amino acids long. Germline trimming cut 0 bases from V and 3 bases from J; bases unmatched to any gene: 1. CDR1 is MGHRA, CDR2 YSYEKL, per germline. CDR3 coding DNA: TGCGCCAGCAGCCAAGACCTAGCGGGAGACACCGGGGAGCTGTTTTTT. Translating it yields CASSQDLAGDTGELFF.

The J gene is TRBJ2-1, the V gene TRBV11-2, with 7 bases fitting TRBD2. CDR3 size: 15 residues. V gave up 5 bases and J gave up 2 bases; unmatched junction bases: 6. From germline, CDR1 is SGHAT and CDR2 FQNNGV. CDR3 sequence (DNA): TGTGCCAGCAGCGGTGAGCGGGACCCCTACAATGAGCAGTTCTTC. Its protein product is CASSGERDPYNEQFF. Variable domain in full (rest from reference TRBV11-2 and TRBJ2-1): EAGVAQSPRYKIIEKRQSVAFWCNPISGHATLYWYQQILGQGPKLLIQFQNNGVVDDSQLPKDRFSAERLKGVDSTLKIQPAKLEDSAVYLCASSGERDPYNEQFFGPGTRLTVL.

CDR3 DNA: TGTGCCAGCAGCGTAGAGGGGGGGTATGGCTACACCTTC. As protein: CASSVEGGYGYTF. The genes are TRBV9 and TRBJ1-2; TRBD1 is a possible D gene (6 bases). This CDR3 region has 13 residues. Germline-derived CDR1 and CDR2 are SGDLS and YYNGEE. Trimming removed 0 bases from V and 5 bases from J, with 8 bases in between.

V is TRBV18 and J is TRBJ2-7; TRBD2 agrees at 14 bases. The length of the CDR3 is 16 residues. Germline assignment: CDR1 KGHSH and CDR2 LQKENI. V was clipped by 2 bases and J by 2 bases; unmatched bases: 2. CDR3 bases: TGTGCCAGCTCACCAGAGACTAGCGGGAGGGCCTACGAGCAGTACTTC. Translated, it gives CASSPETSGRAYEQYF.

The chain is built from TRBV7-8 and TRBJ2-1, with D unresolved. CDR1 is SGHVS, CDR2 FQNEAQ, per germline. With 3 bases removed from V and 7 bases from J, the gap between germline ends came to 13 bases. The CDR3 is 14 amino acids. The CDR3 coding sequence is TGTGCCAGCAGCTTCCGGGTCAAAGGGAATGAGCAGTTCTTC. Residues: CASSFRVKGNEQFF.